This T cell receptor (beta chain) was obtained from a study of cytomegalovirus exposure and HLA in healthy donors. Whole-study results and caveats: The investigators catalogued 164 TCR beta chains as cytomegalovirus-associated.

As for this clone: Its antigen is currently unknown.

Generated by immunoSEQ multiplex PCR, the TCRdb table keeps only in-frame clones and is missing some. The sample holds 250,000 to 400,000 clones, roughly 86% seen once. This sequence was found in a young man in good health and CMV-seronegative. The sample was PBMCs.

CDR3 protein: CASSLEGTGGTYEQYF. For the CDR3, the DNA is TGTGCCAGCAGCTTGGAAGGGACAGGGGGCACCTACGAGCAGTACTTC. The chain recombines TRBV5-4 with TRBJ2-7; 12 bases are shared with TRBD1. V was pared by 0 bases and J by 2 bases, with 3 bases of the junction left unmatched. The CDR3 runs 16 residues. Germline V CDR1 and CDR2: SGHNT, YYREEE (reference sequence).